Listed below are T cell receptor beta chains from one sample, sequenced in a study of tumor-infiltrating lymphocytes in localized non-small cell lung cancer. The table came from immunoSEQ multiplex PCR; TCRdb's copy has only in-frame clones and leaves some out. The table records around 25,000 clones, approximately 73% of them present only once. The sequencing sample was made of lung tumor tissue. The receptors here all came from a human donor with non-small cell lung cancer. The CDR3 runs from the conserved cysteine through the conserved F or W. Each record gives: clone size, D gene, V gene, J gene, CDR3 protein, CDR3 DNA. D genes are given only for firm matches. Clone size, where shown, is once, few, many, or a class for clones that have expanded.

clone_size: -
d_call: -
v_call: TRBV6-1
j_call: TRBJ2-7
cdr3_aa: CASSEAGAFDEQYF
cdr3_nt: TGTGCCAGCAGTGAAGCTGGAGCATTCGACGAGCAGTACTTC

clone_size: -
d_call: -
v_call: TRBV7-2
j_call: TRBJ1-2
cdr3_aa: CASSLAAQGRGGYTF
cdr3_nt: TGTGCCAGCAGCTTAGCCGCCCAGGGGAGAGGCGGCTACACCTTC

clone_size: -
d_call: -
v_call: TRBV25-1
j_call: TRBJ2-1
cdr3_aa: CASNVGGYDEQFF
cdr3_nt: TGTGCCAGCAATGTTGGGGGATACGATGAGCAGTTCTTC

clone_size: -
d_call: -
v_call: TRBV11-3
j_call: TRBJ2-1
cdr3_aa: CASSLRGVSSYNEQFF
cdr3_nt: TGTGCCAGCAGCTTACGAGGGGTAAGCTCCTACAATGAGCAGTTCTTC

clone_size: once
d_call: TRBD2
v_call: TRBV5-1
j_call: TRBJ2-5
cdr3_aa: CASSTVAGGETQYF
cdr3_nt: TGCGCCAGCAGCACGGTAGCGGGGGGGGAGACCCAGTACTTC

clone_size: -
d_call: -
v_call: TRBV19
j_call: TRBJ1-2
cdr3_aa: CASSSPGRGYTF
cdr3_nt: TGTGCCAGTAGTTCACCAGGGAGGGGCTACACCTTC

clone_size: medium-sized
d_call: TRBD2
v_call: TRBV10-1
j_call: TRBJ2-1
cdr3_aa: CASSEGLAGYEQFF
cdr3_nt: TGCGCCAGCAGTGAGGGACTAGCGGGGTATGAGCAGTTCTTC

clone_size: -
d_call: TRBD2
v_call: TRBV11-2
j_call: TRBJ2-1
cdr3_aa: CASSSRLAGDNEQFF
cdr3_nt: TGTGCCAGCAGCTCGAGACTAGCGGGGGACAATGAGCAGTTCTTC

clone_size: -
d_call: -
v_call: TRBV11-2
j_call: TRBJ1-5
cdr3_aa: CASSPVPRGEDQPQHF
cdr3_nt: TGTGCCAGCAGCCCCGTCCCGAGGGGGGAAGATCAGCCCCAGCATTTT

clone_size: -
d_call: -
v_call: TRBV7-9
j_call: TRBJ2-3
cdr3_aa: CASSPPRGGSTDTQYF
cdr3_nt: TGTGCCAGCAGCCCCCCGAGAGGGGGGAGCACAGATACGCAGTATTTT

clone_size: -
d_call: -
v_call: TRBV10-3
j_call: TRBJ1-2
cdr3_aa: CAISPTSIYGYTF
cdr3_nt: TGTGCCATCAGTCCTACCTCCATCTATGGCTACACCTTC